One sample yielded the 32 T cell receptor beta chains listed below, sequenced in a study of T cell clonotyping in hematopoietic cell transplantation. The method was immunoSEQ multiplex PCR; TCRdb's version includes in-frame clones alone and lacks a portion of them. Among around 17,000 clones listed, 70% to 75% were seen once. Sample: peripheral blood mononuclear cells. These receptors were obtained from an older woman in good health. Some clones in this sample may be carry-over from other donors' samples.

In its sample, this clone was seen once. The rearrangement joins TRBV14 to TRBJ2-5; possibly TRBD1 for D (6 bases). This CDR3 is 15 amino acids long. V lost 0 bases to trimming and J lost 4 bases, with 12 bases between them. Looked up from germline, CDR1 is SGHDN and CDR2 is FVKESK. The CDR3 protein is CASSQEWGRRETQYF. CDR3 sequence (DNA): TGTGCCAGCAGCCAAGAATGGGGGCGCCGAGAGACCCAGTACTTC.

This clone appeared a few times. The chain uses TRBV28 and TRBJ2-7, with D uncertain. CDR1 is MDHEN, CDR2 SYDVKM, per germline. Trimming shortened V by 1 base and J by 5 bases, and 9 bases separated the two germline ends. The CDR3 spans 13 residues. The CDR3 DNA reads TGTGCCAGCAGTTTATCCCATTATGACGAGCAGTACTTC. This sequence encodes CASSLSHYDEQYF.

The rearrangement joins TRBV30 to TRBJ1-1; D is unresolved. The CDR3 runs to 13 residues. CDR1 and CDR2 (germline): GTSNPN, SVGIG (reference sequence). Deletions cut 0 bases from V and 4 bases from J, with 9 bases between. DNA of the CDR3: TGTGCCTGGAGTGTACAACCAGGCACTGAAGCTTTCTTT. Its translation: CAWSVQPGTEAFF.

V usage is TRBV7-2 and J usage is TRBJ1-2; TRBD1 might be the D (5 bases). This CDR3 spans 14 amino acids. Trimming took off 5 bases at V and 13 bases at J, with 23 bases between the two ends. CDR1 is SGHTA and CDR2 is FQGNSA in the germline V gene. The CDR3 spells CASSVPSGTPTSTF. CDR3 sequence (DNA): TGTGCCAGCAGCGTTCCCTCAGGGACCCCCACGAGCACCTTC.

The V gene is TRBV13, the J gene TRBJ2-7, with D uncertain. The length of the CDR3 is 12 residues. With 5 bases removed from V and 0 bases from J, the gap between germline ends came to 5 bases. CDR1 and CDR2 (germline): PRHDT, FYEKMQ (reference sequence). This CDR3 is CASSANSYEQYF. The CDR3 nucleotides are TGTGCCAGCAGCGCAAACTCCTACGAGCAGTACTTC.

The chain uses TRBV10-2 and TRBJ2-5; D call uncertain. V lost 4 bases and J lost 5, with 14 bases in between. Germline CDR1 and CDR2: WSHSY and SAAADI. The CDR3 contains 14 residues. DNA for the CDR3: TGCGCCAGCAGTGGAGCCCCCCTAGGGGAGACCCAGTACTTC. Its protein is CASSGAPLGETQYF.

This clone was counted once. CDR3 residues: CASSQVGQPQHF. In DNA form, the CDR3 reads TGTGCCAGCAGCCAAGTCGGTCAGCCCCAGCATTTT. The rearrangement uses TRBV4-2 and TRBJ1-5; D remains unclear. CDR1 and CDR2 (germline): LGHNA, YNFKEQ. Between the trimmed V and J ends, which lost 1 base and 6 bases, there was a span of 4 bases. The CDR3 length is 12 residues.

The table lists this clone with a count of one. The rearrangement joins TRBV23-1 to TRBJ2-5; no reliable D call. TRBV23-1 is assigned to the ORF class and has an uncertain function. This CDR3 has 15 amino acids. The V gene lost 0 bases and the J gene lost 1 base, with 9 bases spanning the gap. DNA for the CDR3: TGCGCCAGCAGTCAATCGAGAGCAAGCCAAGAGACCCAGTACTTC. Translation gives CASSQSRASQETQYF.

V gene TRBV6-1 combines with J gene TRBJ1-2; 8 bases are a match to TRBD1. The CDR3 spans 17 residues. The germline gives CDR1 MNHNS, CDR2 SASEGT. The V segment lost 4 bases and the J segment 3 bases; nucleotides outside the gene matches: 13. CDR3 residues: CASSALLDRARDYGYTF. DNA of the CDR3: TGTGCCAGCAGTGCACTGCTGGACAGGGCCAGGGACTATGGCTACACCTTC.

The chain couples TRBV6-5 to TRBJ2-1, with a tentative D call TRBD1 (5 bases). This CDR3 region has 14 residues. The V gene lost 6 bases and the J gene lost 0 bases, with 9 bases spanning the gap. Germline V gene sequence: CDR1 MNHEY, CDR2 SVGAGI. The CDR3 spells CASRRDSSYNEQFF. CDR3 in DNA: TGTGCCAGCAGACGAGACAGCTCCTACAATGAGCAGTTCTTC.

The J gene is TRBJ1-2, the V gene TRBV7-3; weak D call: TRBD1 (6 bases). The CDR3 sequence is 13 residues long. Germline V gives CDR1 SGHTA, CDR2 FQGTGA. V lost 5 bases and J lost 9, with 16 bases in between. The CDR3 nucleotides read TGTGCCAGCAGCCCGACAGGCAGAAGGAGCTACACCTTC. Its translation is CASSPTGRRSYTF.

J is TRBJ1-1 and V is TRBV5-1, with TRBD1 matching over 9 bases. V dropped 7 bases and J dropped 4; count of bases not matched to a gene: 5. CDR1 SGHRS and CDR2 YFSETQ come from the germline V gene. This CDR3 is 13 amino acids long. CDR3 amino acids: CASGTGTSTEAFF. CDR3 bases: TGCGCCAGCGGGACAGGGACGAGCACTGAAGCTTTCTTT.

The chain employs TRBV19 and TRBJ1-2; no reliable D call. CDR3 length equals 13 residues. Germline loops: CDR1 LNHDA, CDR2 SQIVND (reference sequence). The V gene lost 1 base and the J gene lost 3 bases, with 6 bases spanning the gap. This chain's CDR3 is CASSIGRDYGYTF. The CDR3, as DNA: TGTGCCAGTAGTATAGGGAGGGACTATGGCTACACCTTC.

The genes are TRBV28 and TRBJ1-4, with TRBD1 matching over 10 bases. Germline-derived CDR1 and CDR2 are MDHEN and SYDVKM. The junction had 5 bases not matched to a gene; V was cut back by 5 bases and J by 5 bases. The CDR3 has 15 residues. The CDR3 region has the DNA TGTGCCAGCAGTCCACTGGGACAGGGGAATGAAAAACTGTTTTTT. It is translated as CASSPLGQGNEKLFF.

The rearrangement joins TRBV4-3 to TRBJ1-5, with D unresolved. Germline V lookup: CDR1 LGHNA, CDR2 YSLEER. Trimming took 1 base from V and 3 from J, leaving 4 bases between them. CDR3 length: 13 amino acids. DNA for the CDR3: TGCGCCAGCAGCCAAGGTCTCAATCAGCCCCAGCATTTT. Translation: CASSQGLNQPQHF.

The chain employs TRBV6-6 and TRBJ1-2; TRBD1 agrees at 7 bases. J gave up 2 bases and V 4 bases, and 10 bases lay outside the gene matches. CDR1 is MNHNY, CDR2 SVGAGI, per germline (reference sequence). This CDR3 region has 16 residues. The DNA for the CDR3 is TGTGCCAGCAGTTCCCTCGGACAGGCGATAAACTATGGCTACACCTTC. It is translated as CASSSLGQAINYGYTF.

This chain joins TRBV28 and TRBJ2-3, with D possibly TRBD1 on 5 matching bases. CDR1 is MDHEN, CDR2 SYDVKM, per germline. The CDR3 is made up of 13 amino acids. The V end was cut by 5 bases, the J end by 4 bases, with 10 bases between. CDR3 sequence: CASSPGHADTQYF. CDR3 coding DNA: TGTGCCAGCAGTCCCGGACATGCAGATACGCAGTATTTT.

The V call is TRBV25-1, the J call TRBJ2-3; a possible D gene is TRBD1 (5 bases). The CDR3 loop spans 14 amino acids. The germline V gene encodes CDR1 MGHDK and CDR2 SYGVNS. With 5 bases removed from V and 0 bases from J, the gap between germline ends came to 9 bases. The CDR3 nucleotides read TGTGCCAGCAGTCTGGGGCACAGCACAGATACGCAGTATTTT. This codes for CASSLGHSTDTQYF.

This clone has more than one count but fewer than ten. The genes are TRBV27 and TRBJ1-2; perhaps TRBD1 as D (5 bases). The CDR3 length is 14 residues. Germline V lookup: CDR1 MNHEY, CDR2 SMNVEV (reference sequence). V lost 0 bases and J 8 bases, leaving 13 bases between the germline ends. CDR3 DNA sequence: TGTGCCAGCAGTTTATCGAGGGGCCTGGCCGGCTACACCTTC. Amino acid sequence: CASSLSRGLAGYTF.

The J gene is TRBJ2-5, the V gene TRBV7-2; perhaps TRBD1 as D (5 bases). CDR1 and CDR2 from the germline V gene are SGHTA and FQGNSA. The CDR3 runs 14 residues. Trimming shortened V by 0 bases and J by 3 bases, and 8 bases separated the two germline ends. The CDR3 protein is CASSLAGPKETQYF. Here the CDR3 DNA reads TGTGCCAGCAGCTTAGCGGGGCCAAAAGAGACCCAGTACTTC.

The chain joins TRBV5-1 to TRBJ2-7, with 8 bases lining up with TRBD1. After removal of 4 bases from V and 3 bases from J, the junction contained 3 bases not matched to a gene. Germline V gene data show CDR1 as SGHRS and CDR2 as YFSETQ. The CDR3 consists of 13 residues. DNA for the CDR3: TGCGCCAGCAGCACCGACAGGGGCTACGAGCAGTACTTC. It encodes CASSTDRGYEQYF.

This clone was found a few times. V gene TRBV11-2 combines with J gene TRBJ2-5; D may correspond to TRBD1 or TRBD2 (5 bases each). Looked up from germline, CDR1 is SGHAT and CDR2 is FQNNGV. The CDR3 sequence is 15 residues long. V gave up 3 bases and J gave up 3 bases, with 14 bases separating them. The CDR3 nucleotides are TGTGCCAGCAGCTTCTGGGGGTCCCCCAAAGAGACCCAGTACTTC. Residues: CASSFWGSPKETQYF.

This sequence joins TRBV5-4 and TRBJ2-7; 9 bases align to TRBD1. The germline gives CDR1 SGHNT, CDR2 YYREEE (reference sequence). The CDR3 contains 16 residues. Trimming at V came to 3 bases and at J to 4 bases, leaving 11 bases not matched to a gene. CDR3 coding DNA: TGTGCCAGCAGCTCGGGGCCGGGGGACAGGGAATACGAGCAGTACTTC. It translates to CASSSGPGDREYEQYF. Full variable domain (remainder filled in from reference TRBV5-4 and TRBJ2-7): ETGVTQSPTHLIKTRGQQVTLRCSSQSGHNTVSWYQQALGQGPQFIFQYYREEENGRGNFPPRFSGLQFPNYSSELNVNALELDDSALYLCASSSGPGDREYEQYFGPGTRLTVT.

The chain carries TRBV5-1 and TRBJ1-3; D unclear. The CDR3 loop spans 14 amino acids. V dropped 4 bases and J dropped 0 bases, with 8 bases sitting between them. The germline V gene has CDR1 SGHRS and CDR2 YFSETQ. CDR3 in amino acids: CASSTPDSGNTIYF. As DNA, the CDR3 is TGCGCCAGCAGCACCCCGGACTCTGGAAACACCATATATTTT.

The V gene is TRBV29-1, the J gene TRBJ2-2; no clear D. This CDR3 spans 11 amino acids. V was shortened by 6 bases and J by 1 base, with 3 bases between the two germline ends. From germline, CDR1 is SQVTM and CDR2 ANQGSEA. In DNA, the CDR3 is TGCAGCGTAGTGAACACCGGGGAGCTGTTTTTT. This sequence encodes CSVVNTGELFF.

The chain is built from TRBV7-8 and TRBJ2-7, with 9 bases lining up with TRBD2. The V segment lost 5 bases and the J segment 2 bases; nucleotides outside the gene matches: 13. There are 17 residues in the CDR3. The germline CDR1 and CDR2 sequences are SGHVS and FQNEAQ. The CDR3 nucleotides are TGTGCCAGCAGCACCCTAGCGGGACTAACGACGGCCTACGAGCAGTACTTC. It encodes CASSTLAGLTTAYEQYF.

The V and J genes are TRBV28 and TRBJ2-7; 7 bases line up with TRBD2. V dropped 3 bases and J dropped 2; count of bases not matched to a gene: 1. Per germline, CDR1 MDHEN and CDR2 SYDVKM. The CDR3 has 13 residues. The CDR3 nucleotides are TGTGCCAGCAGTTTGAGCGGGACCTACGAGCAGTACTTC. This codes for CASSLSGTYEQYF.

This chain links TRBV5-1 with TRBJ1-1, with 8 bases matching TRBD1. This CDR3 has 13 amino acids. V lost 4 bases to trimming and J lost 8 bases; unmatched junction nucleotides: 7. Germline V CDR1 and CDR2: SGHRS, YFSETQ. CDR3 DNA: TGCGCCAGCAGCCATTCGGACAGGGTGGAAGCTTTCTTT. As protein: CASSHSDRVEAFF.

The chain links TRBV7-2 to TRBJ1-6; a possible D gene is TRBD1 (6 bases). Trimming removed 0 bases at V and 6 bases at J, with 15 bases between. Germline V lookup: CDR1 SGHTA, CDR2 FQGNSA. The CDR3 is 17 residues long. DNA for the CDR3: TGTGCCAGCAGCTTAGCGGAGGGGGGTCTGGGTAATTCACCCCTCCACTTT. Protein product: CASSLAEGGLGNSPLHF.

This clone is a singleton in its sample. V usage is TRBV6-6 and J usage is TRBJ2-5, with TRBD1 identical over 7 bases. The CDR3 covers 12 residues. The germline CDR1 and CDR2 sequences are MNHNY and SVGAGI (reference sequence). Unmatched junction bases numbered 4, after V lost 7 bases and J lost 5 bases. The CDR3 reads CASTQGSETQYF. DNA for the CDR3: TGTGCCAGCACACAGGGGAGCGAGACCCAGTACTTC.

The table lists this clone with a few counts. This CDR3 is CSVEAQGGGGSQETQYF. The CDR3 bases are TGCAGCGTTGAAGCTCAAGGCGGTGGGGGCAGCCAAGAGACCCAGTACTTC. The rearrangement links TRBV29-1 to TRBJ2-5, with D maybe TRBD1 (6 bases). V was trimmed by 1 base and J by 1 base, leaving 19 bases between them. The CDR3 runs to 17 residues. Germline assignment: CDR1 SQVTM and CDR2 ANQGSEA.

The chain recombines TRBV7-3 with TRBJ2-1; 9 nucleotides agree with TRBD2. CDR3 length: 16 residues. Germline CDR1 reads SGHTA; CDR2 reads FQGTGA. J gave up 7 bases and V 1 base, and 8 bases lay outside the gene matches. The CDR3 sequence is CASSLSGGRASNEQFF. The DNA for the CDR3 is TGTGCCAGCAGCTTAAGCGGCGGGAGGGCTTCTAATGAGCAGTTCTTC.